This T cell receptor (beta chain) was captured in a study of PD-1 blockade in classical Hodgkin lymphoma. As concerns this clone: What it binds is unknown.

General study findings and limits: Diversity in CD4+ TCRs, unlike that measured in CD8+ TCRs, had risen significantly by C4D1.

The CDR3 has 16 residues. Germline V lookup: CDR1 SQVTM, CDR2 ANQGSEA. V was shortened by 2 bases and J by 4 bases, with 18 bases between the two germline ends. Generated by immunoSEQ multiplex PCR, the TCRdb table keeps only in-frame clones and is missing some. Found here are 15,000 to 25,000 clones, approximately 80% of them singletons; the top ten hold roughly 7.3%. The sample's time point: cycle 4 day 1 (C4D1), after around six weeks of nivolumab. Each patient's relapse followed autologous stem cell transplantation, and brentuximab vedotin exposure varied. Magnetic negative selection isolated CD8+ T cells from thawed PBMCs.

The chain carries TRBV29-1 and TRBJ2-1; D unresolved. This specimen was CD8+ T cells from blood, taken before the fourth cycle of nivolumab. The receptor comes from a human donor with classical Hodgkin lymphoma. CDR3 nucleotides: TGCAGCGTTGAACTTGTTGGGTCAGGCTCATACAATGAGCAGTTCTTC. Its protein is CSVELVGSGSYNEQFF.